This entry is about one TCR beta chain. This sample is part of a study of blood T cells in healthy people across ages. For the second PCR, which ran for 7 to 11 cycles, a sample-barcoded 5' primer and a J-beta primer mix were used. TCRdb analysed the 5' RACE reads with MiXCR anew, one entry per CDR3 protein. The table records about 1.7 million distinct CDR3 sequences, roughly 27% of them present only once. Per the germline V gene, CDR1 is MNHNY and CDR2 is SVGAGI (reference sequence). The CDR3 runs 16 residues. The germline V and J ends were trimmed by 5 bases and 10 bases, with 24 bases remaining between them.

The receptor was isolated from a woman aged 30 to 39 in good health. The chain links TRBV6-6 to TRBJ2-1; tentatively, D is TRBD1 or TRBD2 (6 bases each). The sequenced material came from blood. In DNA form, the CDR3 reads TGTGCCAGCAGTGATTCTAGCGAAGGGGGGCCCTGGGAGCAGTTCTTC. Its translation: CASSDSSEGGPWEQFF.